The following is a TCR beta chain sequence with its context. The data derive from a study of T-cell memory formation after mild COVID-19. The CDR3 sequence is 15 residues long. Germline CDR1 is SQVTM and CDR2 is ANQGSEA. V was trimmed by 4 bases and J by 8 bases, leaving 23 bases between them. TCRdb called the 5' RACE reads again in MiXCR, with one record for every CDR3 protein. The sample holds hundreds of thousands of distinct CDR3 sequences, approximately 15% seen once. V usage is TRBV29-1 and J usage is TRBJ1-2, with D unclear. The receptor comes from a man aged 18 to 30 who had mild COVID-19 (a few samples of this study predate the infection). Cell type and time point are not known. The sample comprised PBMCs or a T cell subset sorted from them (not recorded which). CDR3 region: CSVGRDGAFPLGYTF. In DNA form, the CDR3 reads TGCAGCGTTGGAAGGGATGGCGCCTTCCCATTAGGCTACACCTTC.